A single sample is the source of the 30 T cell receptor beta chains below, sequenced in a study of regulatory T cells in long-lasting Graves disease. Described time point: newly diagnosed GD, antithyroid drugs for less than 3 months. The TCR library used RNA extracted from PBMCs. CDR3-region Arm-PCR and iRepertoire HTBI primers produced the TCR beta libraries. A single record per CDR3 protein comes from TCRdb applying MiXCR to the multiplex PCR reads. Of approximately 400,000 distinct CDR3 sequences in the sample, 15% were seen once. The same data also went into a second study, on T cells in Graves' hyperthyroidism and ophthalmopathy.

This sample comprised peripheral blood mononuclear cells (PBMCs), obtained at new diagnosis, from a patient treated with antithyroid drugs. These receptors were obtained from a woman between 35 and 50 years old with Graves disease.

There are many counts of this clonotype. The chain is built from TRBV12-3 or TRBV12-4 and TRBJ2-3; 8 bases match TRBD2. The CDR3 spans 16 residues. With 7 bases clipped from V and 2 bases from J, the junction kept 11 bases outside the gene matches. CDR3 sequence reads: CASIPGLAGPTDTQYF. DNA for the CDR3: TGTGCCAGCATTCCCGGGTTAGCGGGACCCACAGATACGCAGTATTTT.

Ten or more counts support this clonotype. This chain uses TRBV19 with TRBJ2-2; 9 bases line up with TRBD1. CDR1 is LNHDA and CDR2 is SQIVND in the germline V gene (reference sequence). The CDR3 contains 17 residues. After removal of 11 bases from V and 9 bases from J, the junction contained 22 bases not matched to a gene. CDR3 in amino acids: CASNRGPGVFEVRELFF. The CDR3 region has the DNA TGTGCCTCAAACAGGGGGCCCGGAGTTTTTGAAGTCAGGGAGCTGTTTTTT.

In this sample, this clonotype turned up many times. This chain links TRBV6-5 with TRBJ1-2, with D possibly matching TRBD1 (6 bases). Per germline, CDR1 MNHEY and CDR2 SVGAGI. CDR3 size: 14 residues. Trimming stripped 4 bases from V and 3 bases from J, with 12 bases between. CDR3 in amino acids: CASSSAGADYGYTF. DNA of the CDR3: TGTGCCAGCAGTTCGGCAGGGGCGGACTATGGCTACACCTTC.

This clonotype was observed a few times. The rearrangement joins TRBV5-6 to TRBJ1-6; D gene unclear. The CDR3 contains 13 residues. The germline V and J ends were trimmed by 4 bases and 5 bases, with 7 bases remaining between them. Germline V lookup: CDR1 SGHDT, CDR2 YYEEEE. The CDR3 DNA is TGTGCCAGCAGCCAGAACAATAATTCACCCCTCCACTTT. Translation: CASSQNNNSPLHF.

At least ten counts were recorded for this clonotype. The V and J genes are TRBV3-1 and TRBJ1-2; TRBD1 is a possible D gene (5 bases). CDR3 length equals 13 residues. Germline values: CDR1 LGHDT, CDR2 YNNKEL (reference sequence). Trimming left V 6 bases short and J 4 bases short, with 12 bases between. The CDR3 sequence: CASSPRGGYGYTF. In DNA form, the CDR3 reads TGTGCCAGCAGTCCCCGGGGGGGCTATGGCTACACCTTC. Combining the CDR3 with reference TRBV3-1 and TRBJ1-2 gives the whole variable domain DTAVSQTPKYLVTQMGNDKSIKCEQNLGHDTMYWYKQDSKKFLKIMFSYNNKELIINETVPNRFSPKSPDKAHLNLHINSLELGDSAVYFCASSPRGGYGYTFGSGTRLTVV.

In its sample, this clonotype was seen many times. The V call is TRBV11-2, the J call TRBJ2-1; D is perhaps TRBD2 (5 bases). V was trimmed by 4 bases and J by 1 base, leaving 14 bases between them. The CDR3 loop spans 16 amino acids. Germline CDR1 SGHAT, CDR2 FQNNGV. The CDR3 DNA reads TGTGCCAGCAGCTCCCGGGGTAGGGTTTCCTACAATGAGCAGTTCTTC. Residues: CASSSRGRVSYNEQFF.

Regarding this clonotype: The junction departs from germline at one end; a sequencing error may be responsible. The chain joins TRBV29-1 to TRBJ2-1; 9 nucleotides agree with TRBD2. CDR3 length equals 20 residues. Germline CDR1 reads SQVTM; CDR2 reads ANQGSEA. The CDR3: CSVERLAGSDTPGSMNGQFF. The CDR3, as DNA: TGCAGCGTTGAAAGGCTAGCGGGATCCGATACACCCGGCTCGATGAATGGGCAGTTCTTC.

Of note for this clonotype: A much larger clone differs from this one at a single base, so this may be a read error. This chain joins TRBV12-3 or TRBV12-4 and TRBJ2-3, with D maybe TRBD2 (7 bases). The CDR3 is made up of 15 amino acids. V was clipped by 6 bases and J by 7 bases, with 20 bases between them. CDR3 nucleotide sequence: TGTGCCAGCAGAACCGGGGGGCTGGCGGCCTATACGCAGTATTTT. It encodes CASRTGGLAAYTQYF.

The chain recombines TRBV19 with TRBJ2-4; TRBD2 matches 7 bases. The CDR3 covers 17 residues. V shed 5 bases, J shed 1 base, and the junction held 11 bases outside the gene matches. Germline values: CDR1 LNHDA, CDR2 SQIVND (reference sequence). CDR3: CASSPGGGAWAKNIQYF. In DNA, the CDR3 is TGTGCCAGTAGTCCCGGGGGAGGGGCCTGGGCCAAAAACATTCAGTACTTC.

This clonotype was observed many times. This chain joins TRBV7-8 and TRBJ2-3; D gene ambiguous. The V end lost 1 base, the J end lost 2 bases, and 7 bases lay between the germline ends. From germline, CDR1 is SGHVS and CDR2 FQNEAQ. CDR3 size: 14 residues. The CDR3 protein is CASSLEQNTDTQYF. The CDR3 region has the DNA TGTGCCAGCAGCTTAGAACAGAACACAGATACGCAGTATTTT.

The chain joins TRBV28 to TRBJ1-5; a possible D gene is TRBD1 (5 bases). V lost 0 bases to trimming and J lost 2 bases, with 14 bases between them. This CDR3 comprises 17 residues. Germline-derived CDR1 and CDR2 are MDHEN and SYDVKM. The CDR3 DNA reads as TGTGCCAGCAGTTTATGGGGGTCCGGGGCTGGCAATCAGCCCCAGCATTTT. Amino acids: CASSLWGSGAGNQPQHF.

At least ten counts were recorded for this clonotype. A junction end diverges from the germline sequence, so it may reflect a read error. V usage is TRBV2 and J usage is TRBJ1-2; D gene unclear. The CDR3 sequence is 11 residues long. Germline V gene lookup returns CDR1 SNHLY and CDR2 FYNNEI. The CDR3 here is CASSELDRRSF. CDR3 DNA: TGTGCCAGCAGTGAGTTGGACCGAAGGTCCTTC.

This clonotype appeared a few times. The V gene is TRBV20-1, the J gene TRBJ1-2; 8 nucleotides agree with TRBD1. Germline V lookup: CDR1 DFQATT, CDR2 SNEGSKA (reference sequence). Losses at the gene ends were 0 bases for V and 4 bases for J; bases not matched to a gene: 7. The CDR3 is 15 amino acids. As DNA, the CDR3 is TGCAGTGCTAGAGATTTGAGGACAGGGACCTATGGCTACACCTTC. This translates into CSARDLRTGTYGYTF.

The V call is TRBV2, the J call TRBJ2-3; 13 nucleotides agree with TRBD2. The CDR3 consists of 15 residues. The germline gives CDR1 SNHLY, CDR2 FYNNEI. V was clipped by 3 bases and J by 3 bases; unmatched bases: 0. The CDR3 sequence: CASSEGLAGTDTQYF. The CDR3 nucleotides are TGTGCCAGCAGTGAGGGACTAGCGGGAACAGATACGCAGTATTTT.

In its sample, this clonotype was seen many times. The V call is TRBV9, the J call TRBJ2-1; 8 bases align to TRBD2. Germline CDR1 SGDLS, CDR2 YYNGEE. V shed 4 bases, J shed 9 bases, and the junction held 9 bases outside the gene matches. The CDR3 is made up of 14 amino acids. CDR3 loop: CASSPRAGGGEQFF. DNA of the CDR3: TGTGCCAGCAGCCCGAGGGCGGGGGGCGGTGAGCAGTTCTTC.

This clonotype was picked up many times. V usage is TRBV27 and J usage is TRBJ2-1, with 12 bases fitting TRBD2. V was clipped by 4 bases and J by 6 bases; unmatched bases: 4. The CDR3 spans 15 residues. Germline V gives CDR1 MNHEY, CDR2 SMNVEV (reference sequence). The DNA of the CDR3 is TGTGCCAGCAGTTCGCCTAGCGGGAGGGGCAATGAGCAGTTCTTC. It specifies CASSSPSGRGNEQFF.

V and J are TRBV7-9 and TRBJ1-6, with TRBD1 as a possible D gene (6 bases). In germline, CDR1 is SEHNR, CDR2 FQNEAQ (reference sequence). This CDR3 contains 15 residues. V lost 5 bases and J lost 14, with 22 bases in between. CDR3 DNA: TGTGCCAGCAGCGTGCAGGGGTTTGCGGATGAAACCCTCCACTTT. It translates to CASSVQGFADETLHF.

There are a few counts of this clonotype. The V gene is TRBV10-2, the J gene TRBJ2-1; 11 bases are a match to TRBD2. Germline CDR1 is WSHSY and CDR2 is SAAADI. CDR3 length: 16 residues. With V trimmed by 5 bases and J by 9 bases, 12 bases remained unmatched. CDR3 region: CASSRPGLAAPAEQFF. In DNA, the CDR3 is TGCGCCAGCAGTCGCCCGGGACTAGCGGCCCCTGCTGAGCAGTTCTTC.

The sample holds many counts of this clonotype. This may stem from a read error, because a much larger clone lies one nucleotide away. This chain links TRBV28 with TRBJ2-1; 10 positions agree with TRBD1. Germline values: CDR1 MDHEN, CDR2 SYDVKM. This CDR3 is 19 amino acids long. With V trimmed by 4 bases and J by 2 bases, 14 bases remained unmatched. The CDR3 DNA follows: TGTGCCAGCAGTTCCGGGACAGGGGTTATCGGGTTTACCTACAATGAGCAGTTCTTC. This encodes CASSSGTGVIGFTYNEQFF. The entire variable domain, with the rest obtained from reference TRBV28 and TRBJ2-1, is as follows: DVKVTQSSRYLVKRTGEKVFLECVQDMDHENMFWYRQDPGLGLRLIYFSYDVKMKEKGDIPEGYSVSREKKERFSLILESASTNQTSMYLCASSSGTGVIGFTYNEQFFGPGTRLTVL.

This clonotype was observed a handful of times. The chain is built from TRBV5-1 and TRBJ2-6; D is undetermined. V was shortened by 1 base and J by 3 bases, with 17 bases between the two germline ends. The CDR3 is 18 amino acids. Germline assignment: CDR1 SGHRS and CDR2 YFSETQ. CDR3: CASSLSVTDRIGANVLTF. CDR3 coding DNA: TGCGCCAGCAGCTTGTCTGTGACCGATCGGATTGGGGCCAACGTCCTGACTTTC.

This clonotype was seen ten or more times. The CDR3 loop reads CATSDQGTSTDTQYF. The CDR3 nucleotides are TGTGCCACCAGTGATCAGGGGACTAGCACAGATACGCAGTATTTT. The genes are TRBV24-1 and TRBJ2-3; D may be TRBD1 or TRBD2 (6 bases each). Germline-derived CDR1 and CDR2 are KGHDR and SFDVKD. V lost 3 bases and J lost 0, with 9 bases in between. The CDR3 has 15 amino acids.

This clonotype was found many times. V and J are TRBV27 and TRBJ2-6; D could derive from TRBD1 or TRBD2 (6 bases each). CDR3 length: 14 residues. V was trimmed by 4 bases and J by 4 bases, leaving 8 bases between them. Germline V CDR1 and CDR2: MNHEY, SMNVEV (reference sequence). This CDR3 is CASSWGAGANVLTF. The CDR3, as DNA: TGTGCCAGCAGTTGGGGGGCCGGGGCCAACGTCCTGACTTTC.

This clonotype was seen many times. The chain carries TRBV28 and TRBJ2-1, with D possibly being TRBD2 (6 bases). The CDR3 extends over 14 amino acids. V was trimmed by 4 bases and J by 12 bases, leaving 19 bases between them. Germline V gene data show CDR1 as MDHEN and CDR2 as SYDVKM. The CDR3 is CASSSTRSLGGQFF. CDR3 coding DNA: TGTGCCAGCAGTTCGACTAGATCCCTGGGTGGGCAGTTCTTC.

The chain carries TRBV20-1 and TRBJ2-1, with 14 bases matching TRBD2. This CDR3 has 14 residues. CDR1 DFQATT and CDR2 SNEGSKA come from the germline V gene (reference sequence). Losses at the gene ends were 5 bases for V and 8 bases for J; bases not matched to a gene: 5. CDR3: CSAGTSGRVDEQFF. The CDR3 DNA reads TGCAGTGCTGGGACTAGCGGGAGAGTCGATGAGCAGTTCTTC.

The chain links TRBV7-2 to TRBJ2-2, with no clear D. The V end lost 3 bases, the J end lost 4 bases, and 12 bases lay between the germline ends. The germline CDR1 and CDR2 sequences are SGHTA and FQGNSA. The CDR3 extends over 15 amino acids. CDR3 loop: CASSFELVTTGELFF. CDR3 nucleotide sequence: TGTGCCAGCAGCTTCGAGTTAGTCACCACCGGGGAGCTGTTTTTT. The entire variable domain, with the rest obtained from reference TRBV7-2 and TRBJ2-2, is as follows: GAGVSQSPSNKVTEKGKDVELRCDPISGHTALYWYRQSLGQGLEFLIYFQGNSAPDKSGLPSDRFSAERTGGSVSTLTIQRTQQEDSAVYLCASSFELVTTGELFFGEGSRLTVL.

This clonotype was seen many times. One end of the junction is discordant with germline, which a read error may explain. This chain joins TRBV5-1 and TRBJ2-7; 10 nucleotides align to TRBD2. The length of the CDR3 is 14 residues. The germline CDR1 and CDR2 sequences are SGHRS and YFSETQ. The CDR3 bases are TGTGCCAGCAGTCTAGCGGGAGTCTCCTACGAGCAGTACTTC. Translated: CASSLAGVSYEQYF.

This clonotype was observed a few times. The V and J genes are TRBV9 and TRBJ1-3, with a weak D call TRBD1 (5 bases). V lost 4 bases and J 0 bases, leaving 14 bases between the germline ends. Germline V lookup: CDR1 SGDLS, CDR2 YYNGEE. The CDR3 covers 16 residues. The CDR3 protein is CASSPQGLVSGNTIYF. CDR3 coding DNA: TGTGCCAGCAGCCCTCAGGGACTGGTCTCTGGAAACACCATATATTTT.

This clonotype was seen a few times. At one of its ends the junction is not consistent with the germline gene, which may arise from a read error. V usage is TRBV6-4 and J usage is TRBJ2-2, with D possibly TRBD2 on 5 matching bases. This CDR3 is 11 amino acids long. Germline assignment: CDR1 MRHNA and CDR2 SNTAGT. This CDR3 is CASREIGELLF. The CDR3 DNA reads TGTGCCAGCAGGGAAATCGGGGAGCTGCTTTTT.

This chain links TRBV20-1 with TRBJ2-1; a weak D match, TRBD2 (6 bases). The CDR3 extends over 14 amino acids. The V gene's germline CDR1 is DFQATT and CDR2 SNEGSKA (reference sequence). The V gene lost 6 bases and the J gene lost 2 bases, with 14 bases spanning the gap. CDR3 in amino acids: CSAPPEGTYNEQFF. The CDR3 DNA sequence: TGCAGTGCCCCCCCGGAGGGGACCTACAATGAGCAGTTCTTC.

This chain's CDR3 is CASSLAQVAYNEQFF. The CDR3 bases are TGTGCCAGCAGCTTAGCGCAAGTTGCCTACAATGAGCAGTTCTTC. V usage is TRBV7-9 and J usage is TRBJ2-1, with D unresolved. CDR3 length: 15 amino acids. Deletions cut 0 bases from V and 2 bases from J, with 8 bases between. Germline CDR1 reads SEHNR; CDR2 reads FQNEAQ (reference sequence).